These T cell receptor beta chains were read from a single sample in a study of early T cells in non-severe SARS-CoV-2 infection. TCRdb ran MiXCR on the 5' RACE reads and lists one entry per CDR3 protein. The table includes under 85,000 distinct CDR3 sequences, 5% detected once. The sample in question was whole blood, obtained at baseline. The receptors here all came from an adult who was a healthcare worker with PCR-confirmed SARS-CoV-2 infection or an uninfected control (not recorded which). Both conserved end residues are part of each CDR3.

V	J	CDR3
TRBV10-3	TRBJ2-7	CAISARTGETYEQYF
TRBV7-9	TRBJ1-4	CASTPPRAGDEKLFF
TRBV7-8	TRBJ2-1	CASSLGRVLGMEQFF
TRBV5-1	TRBJ2-3	CASSAEGTRTDTQYF
TRBV27	TRBJ1-1	CASSLGRATEAFF
TRBV5-1	TRBJ2-1	CASMWTSGSFSEQFF
TRBV10-3	TRBJ1-1	CAISDRDDSEAFF
TRBV19	TRBJ2-6	CASKPDGGTRDSGANVLTF
TRBV20-1	TRBJ2-1	CSARPSGRGAYNEQFF
TRBV7-7	TRBJ2-3	CASSLGTYTDTQYF
TRBV30	TRBJ1-6	CAWSIDDDNSPLHF
TRBV29-1	TRBJ2-1	CSGERQGEQFF
TRBV12-3/TRBV12-4	TRBJ2-2	CASSLSQGALNTGELFF
TRBV25-1	TRBJ2-7	CASARIAGAYEQYF
TRBV7-9	TRBJ1-1	CASTPGVMNTEAFF
TRBV6-5	TRBJ2-1	CASRRGLGSEQFF
TRBV20-1	TRBJ2-1	CSARDEGPVYNEQFF
TRBV27	TRBJ2-5	CASSPETGEETQYF
TRBV6-6	TRBJ1-2	CASSYSLDGIRGYTF
TRBV7-2	TRBJ2-1	CASSPTSGNYEQFF
TRBV18	TRBJ2-2	CASSWDSSNTGELFF
TRBV10-1	TRBJ2-5	CASSESQTETQYF
TRBV20-1	TRBJ2-7	CSVPLAGGPSGRFKQYF
TRBV28	TRBJ2-3	CASSFHLAGIASTDTQYF
TRBV20-1	TRBJ1-2	CSAEGGDYGYTF
TRBV14	TRBJ1-1	CASSTWTGNTEAFF
TRBV27	TRBJ2-3	CASSLYSSTDTQYF
TRBV12-3/TRBV12-4	TRBJ1-1	CASSRTGGRRNTEAFF